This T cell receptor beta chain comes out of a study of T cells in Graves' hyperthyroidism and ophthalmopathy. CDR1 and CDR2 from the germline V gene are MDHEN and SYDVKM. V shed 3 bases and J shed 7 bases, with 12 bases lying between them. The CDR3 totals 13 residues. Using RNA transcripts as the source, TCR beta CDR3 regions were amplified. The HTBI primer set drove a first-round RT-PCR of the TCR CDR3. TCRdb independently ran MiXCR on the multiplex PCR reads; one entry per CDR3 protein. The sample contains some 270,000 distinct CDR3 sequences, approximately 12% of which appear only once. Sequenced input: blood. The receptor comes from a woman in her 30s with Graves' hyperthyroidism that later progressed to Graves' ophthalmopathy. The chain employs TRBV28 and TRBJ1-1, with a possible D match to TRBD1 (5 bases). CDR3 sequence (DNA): TGTGCCAGCAGTTTCCGCGGGGGGGGTGAAGCTTTCTTT. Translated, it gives CASSFRGGGEAFF.